This T cell receptor (beta chain) originates from a study of Ad26.COV2.S vaccination and SARS-CoV-2 variants. Trimming took 5 bases from V and 6 from J, leaving 12 bases between them. CDR3 size: 12 residues. Germline-derived CDR1 and CDR2 are SGHNT and YYREEE (reference sequence). Noted treatment: 15 to 20 received Ad26.COV2.S at low or high dose, single or two shots; about 5 received placebo; per-sample allocation not given. Sampling was performed 63 days after the first vaccine or placebo injection. Sequenced by immunoSEQ multiplex PCR; TCRdb stores in-frame clones only, minus some. This table holds 320,000 or so clones, roughly nine tenths found once.

The chain is built from TRBV5-4 and TRBJ2-7; D unresolved. This receptor was taken from a person between 18 and 65 years old who received the Ad26.COV2.S COVID-19 vaccine or a placebo. The sample consisted of peripheral blood, taken in a trial of Ad26.COV2.S vaccine versus placebo. CDR3 DNA: TGTGCCAGCAGGTCTGACCAGTCCGAGCAGTACTTC. Translation: CASRSDQSEQYF.